This note documents a single T cell receptor (beta chain) sequence. This clone has only one observation. The antigen this receptor binds is unknown. No much larger clonotype is one base removed from it; base qualities were not supplied. The source of the sample is a study of cytomegalovirus exposure and HLA in healthy donors (dated by TCRdb to 2016 to 2017). At the level of the whole study: An earlier analysis of about 560 of the donors reported 250 to 300 Gb of sequence data and some 110 million unique TCR beta sequences obtained from approximately 180 million T cells. Every discovery cohort repertoire had been produced on one sequencing platform. On average, about 240,000 unique TCR beta nucleotide sequences were sequenced per donor among roughly 430 genotyped donors of the cohort, with roughly 18% of those sequences being non-productive. Rather than using new phenotypic data, the later analysis identified candidate immune exposures from TCR beta sequences and from how often those sequences occurred across donors. Both class I and class II loci were covered by HLA typing, at four-digit resolution. Typing coverage differed by locus: A, B, C, DRB1 and DQB1 were typed in roughly 629-630 donors, DQA1 in about 510, DPA1 in 600 to 610, and DPB1 in roughly 470. Donor age, sex, ethnicity and CMV serostatus were compiled alongside the repertoire data. Along with the approximately 700-subject first cohort, a separate validation cohort of over a hundred different subjects was used. Among the roughly 430 genotyped donors, 75% to 90% belonged to the genetic ancestry cluster associated with self-reported Caucasian donors. Using immunosequencing, the study profiled T cell repertoires from about 620 subjects and related those repertoires to cytomegalovirus serostatus. In an earlier analysis of over 550 of the donors, high-throughput TCR beta sequencing was used to judge whether each TCR beta V gene segment behaved as functional or pseudogenic. In a later genetic analysis, genome-wide SNP genotypes for about 65% of the roughly 700 donors were used, and that subset was treated as a discovery cohort. The study was designed to test whether signatures of past pathogen exposure could be identified by cataloging public T cell receptors. In a later analysis, previously published TCR beta repertoires from 500 to 750 donors were re-analyzed and high-resolution HLA genotyping was added so that TCR occurrence patterns could be studied. About five DR-DQ haplotypes were treated as single units for association and clustering because of strong linkage in the cohort. An early release covering roughly 640 HLA-typed donors comprised about 300 gigabases of sequencing data and 85 million to 100 million unique TCR sequences. To predict cytomegalovirus infection status, the study brought together high-throughput TCR immunosequencing, statistical association of individual TCRs with disease status, and machine learning.

In total, 666 healthy bone marrow donors made up the cohort. Cohort members were all nominally healthy when sampled, although unrecorded immune exposures were likely present. The donor was CMV seropositive and was included in the group of some 290 seropositive cohort members. Each donor provided a peripheral blood sample, and peripheral blood mononuclear cells were used for TCR beta sequencing. Genomic DNA was extracted from the blood cell samples with the Qiagen DNeasy Blood Extraction Kit. CDR1 and CDR2 are drawn from the germline V gene (reference sequence): MNHEY, SMNVEV. V ends up 6 bases short and J 5 bases short, with an unmatched junction base count of 8. The CDR3, from cysteine to phenylalanine, totals 14 residues. Just CDR3 DNA is preserved here, 42 bases in frame from base 1. What the research found in general, with its limitations: A later analysis found that TCR association rates varied across HLA loci, with DRB1 alleles showing the most associated TCRs and HLA-C alleles the fewest. A later analysis found that HLA-associated TCR beta chains were more clonally expanded and had lower generation probabilities than equally common non-associated chains. Compared with the roughly 700-donor mean, donors in an Asian-associated ancestry cluster had fewer N-insertions in productive TCRs, according to a later genetic analysis. A later analysis associated 15,000 to 20,000 TCR beta sequences with specific HLA alleles at a false discovery rate of 0.05. An earlier analysis of 450 to 750 of the donors showed that most TCR beta V segments appeared in productive rearrangements either about 90% or about 30% of the time, which broadly matched IMGT annotations. The presence/absence analyses assumed that sequencing depth was roughly uniform across donors, and that assumption may not be true. Strong co-occurrence of HLA alleles, especially DR and DQ, made assigning TCR associations to individual alleles difficult. This cohort had only TCR beta chains sequenced, and the lack of alpha or paired-chain data limited which features could be detected. The study gave a list of about 160 TCR beta chains associated with cytomegalovirus. The classifier was reported to diagnose cytomegalovirus status with high specificity and sensitivity in both the original and validation cohorts. A further reported finding was that TCR beta sequences accurately predicted the HLA-A and HLA-B alleles for most subjects in the first cohort. The sequencing pipeline was judged likely to have produced a cluster of highly shared sequence variants as a technical artifact. Because counts were too low, under 20 rarely observed V segments, including chromosome 9 orphons, were left out of the earlier analysis of a few hundred of the donors. According to the authors, the approach could potentially be generalized to other disease states and immunological phenotypes. For the cohort, immune exposure information was limited to CMV serostatus. Correlated functional status among segregating V segments might reflect linkage disequilibrium, but an unknown experimental factor could not be ruled out. In a later analysis, several top co-occurrence clusters were reported to appear linked to parvovirus B19, influenza, CMV and Epstein-Barr virus. Most CMV-associated TCR beta chains appeared to be HLA-restricted in a later analysis, and the HLA associations seemed to be driven largely by CMV exposure. Three of the identified cytomegalovirus-associated TCR beta chains were confirmed in vitro to be specific for cytomegalovirus antigens. While some public TCRs were present in many individuals, most TCR sequences turned up only very rarely across donors. Because the 87-base-pair reads could not distinguish some IMGT-functional V segments, including TRBV6-2 and TRBV6-3, those segments were excluded. In a later genetic analysis, a missense DCLRE1C variant was associated with V-gene and J-gene trimming of TCR beta chains, and the association was replicated in an independent cohort. Because some donors lacked HLA typing at each locus, the association tests relied only on the typed subset.

Receptors were amplified or captured by the immunoSEQ multiplex PCR assay. A mixture of 60 forward primers for TCR Vbeta segments and 13 reverse primers for TCR Jbeta segments was used in the multiplex PCR. The CDR3 region of rearranged TCR beta genes was amplified from genomic DNA by a multiplex PCR assay. On the Illumina HiSeq System, the amplified TCR beta libraries were sequenced as 87-base-pair reads. The original pipeline was this. In a later analysis, roughly 80 million unique TCR beta chains were counted across the approximately 670 repertoires, and some 10 million of these chains were shared by at least two donors. To remove PCR and sequencing errors, raw reads were error-corrected and collapsed into unique sequences using a nearest-neighbor algorithm that merged closely related sequences. V, D and J gene segments were assigned by aligning CDR3 sequences to IMGT reference sequences. For a sequence to be retained, a match of at least six nucleotides was required to both a V gene segment and a J gene segment. Rearrangements were classified as productive when the CDR3 lacked stop codons and remained in frame with V and J, and all other rearrangements were classified as non-productive. Following IMGT convention, CDR3 was defined as the stretch from the second conserved V-encoded cysteine up to the conserved J-encoded phenylalanine. The earlier analysis of fewer than 750 of the donors excluded sequences that lacked an unambiguous match to a single V gene segment. In an earlier analysis of several hundred of the donors, V segments were called functional above 56.7% productive rearrangements and were called segregating when the between-donor standard deviation exceeded 5%. A statistical classification framework was built to diagnose cytomegalovirus status from the catalog of TCR beta chain sequences. V and J gene assignment, in a later analysis, came from comparing TCR nucleotide sequences with IMGT/GENE-DB human TR gene sequences. The TCRdist pipeline was used in a later analysis to assign CDR3 sequences and most-parsimonious VDJ recombination scenarios. In a later analysis, every TCR beta chain was defined by the combination of its CDR3 amino acid sequence and its V-gene family, and reads without a unique V-gene family were dropped. To address suspected cross-contamination and a sequencing artifact, a later analysis removed 592 highly shared, low-generation-probability nucleotide sequences. In a later analysis, a clonal expansion index for each public chain was calculated from normalized within-repertoire ranks of inferred template counts. In a later analysis, generation probabilities were computed with a VDJ recombination model fitted to out-of-frame rearrangements, and the resulting probabilities were checked against IGoR. Hypergeometric tests were used in a later analysis to score TCR-TCR, TCR-HLA and TCR-CMV co-occurrence, with a repertoire-size bias correction applied to the TCR pairs. A later analysis estimated false discovery rates by permuting HLA or CMV assignments 20 times. In a later analysis, co-occurring TCRs were grouped using DBSCAN, with TCRdist sequence similarity added in when clustering inside HLA-allele-positive subsets. Repertoires with fewer than 30,000 or more than 120,000 public chains were left out of co-occurrence clustering, as were several repertoires with anomalous nucleotide sharing. In TCRdb, the immuneACCESS table is reduced to in-frame sequences with V and J assigned. These tables do not hold every clone; where another copy was compared, an unresolved V gene accounts for under half, and the others remain unexplained. V, J and clone size are taken as reported in that table, and D and trimming were inferred from the DNA itself. The sample records about 140,000 clones, almost 85% of which are singletons. The ten largest clones capture 1.4% of the sample.

This clonotype was sampled from a man aged 25-45 years in good health and CMV-seropositive. The sequenced sample was PBMCs. The chain is assembled from TRBV27 and TRBJ2-7, with 9 central nucleotides matching TRBD1. The CDR3 corresponds to CASRVQGARNEQYF. The DNA sequence is as follows: TGTGCCAGCAGGGTACAGGGGGCGCGGAACGAGCAGTACTTC.